A single sample is the source of the 17 T cell receptor beta chains below, sequenced in a study of blood T cells in healthy people across ages. Primers used in a second PCR of roughly 6 to 11 cycles were a sample-barcoded 5' primer and a J-beta primer mix. TCRdb ran MiXCR on the 5' RACE reads and lists one entry per CDR3 protein. Of more than 800,000 distinct CDR3 sequences listed, 25% to 30% are singletons. What was sequenced was blood. The receptors come from a woman at least 80 years old in good health.

As regards this clonotype: A read error may be the cause here, since a much bigger clone is one base away. This chain joins TRBV5-1 and TRBJ1-2; D may be TRBD1 (5 bases). This CDR3 region has 14 residues. Germline-derived CDR1 and CDR2 are SGHRS and YFSETQ. This CDR3 reads CASSLEGTNYGCTF. In DNA form, the CDR3 reads TGCGCCAGCAGCTTGGAGGGGACTAACTATGGCTGCACCTTC. Based on the CDR3 plus reference TRBV5-1 and TRBJ1-2, the full variable domain is KAGVTQTPRYLIKTRGQQVTLSCSPISGHRSVSWYQQTPGQGLQFLFEYFSETQRNKGNFPGRFSGRQFSNSRSEMNVSTLELGDSALYLCASSLEGTNYGCTFGSGTRLTVV.

The rearrangement links TRBV20-1 to TRBJ2-3, with D possibly being TRBD1 or TRBD2 (7 bases each). Germline lookup yields CDR1 DFQATT and CDR2 SNEGSKA (reference sequence). The CDR3 spans 15 residues. V lost 6 bases and J 7 bases, leaving 23 bases between the germline ends. Here the CDR3 DNA reads TGCAGTGCAACCGCATTCGGGGAGGGGGCGTATACGCAGTATTTT. Encoded protein: CSATAFGEGAYTQYF.

At least ten counts were recorded for this clonotype. This chain links TRBV12-3 or TRBV12-4 with TRBJ1-2; maybe TRBD1 (6 bases). The CDR3 has 12 residues. V lost 4 bases, J lost 6 bases, and 9 bases lay in between. CDR3 in amino acids: CASSSYRDGYTF. In nucleotides, the CDR3 is TGTGCCAGCAGTTCATACAGGGATGGCTACACCTTC.

This clonotype was counted a few times. A much larger clone differs from this one at a single base, so this may be a read error. This rearrangement joins TRBV5-1 to TRBJ2-5; D is unclear. Germline V lookup: CDR1 SGHRS, CDR2 YFSETQ. V was cut by 6 bases and J by 2 bases, with 17 bases left in between. This CDR3 is built from 15 residues. The CDR3 loop is CASKVAVVRQETQYF. CDR3 in DNA: TGCGCCAGCAAGGTTGCCGTAGTACGTCAAGAGACCCAGTACTTC.

The CDR3 here is CASSPDRAGYTF. In DNA, the CDR3 is TGTGCCAGCAGCCCGGACAGGGCCGGCTACACCTTC. V usage is TRBV7-2 and J usage is TRBJ1-2; TRBD1 matches 8 bases. Germline CDR1 and CDR2: SGHTA and FQGNSA. There are 12 residues in the CDR3. With V trimmed by 5 bases and J by 8 bases, 4 bases remained unmatched. The full variable domain, with the rest looked up from reference TRBV7-2 and TRBJ1-2, is GAGVSQSPSNKVTEKGKDVELRCDPISGHTALYWYRQSLGQGLEFLIYFQGNSAPDKSGLPSDRFSAERTGGSVSTLTIQRTQQEDSAVYLCASSPDRAGYTFGSGTRLTVV.

In this sample, this clonotype turned up many times. The gene calls are TRBV12-3 or TRBV12-4 and TRBJ1-4; the D gene is possibly TRBD1 (6 bases). This CDR3 region has 17 residues. Between the trimmed V and J ends, which lost 5 bases and 8 bases, there was a span of 24 bases. The CDR3 sequence is CASSPGGGAFSREKLFF. For the CDR3, the DNA is TGTGCCAGCAGTCCCGGGGGCGGGGCCTTTTCTCGAGAAAAACTGTTTTTT.

This sequence joins TRBV30 and TRBJ1-4, with D hard to call. V was trimmed by 8 bases and J by 8 bases, leaving 9 bases between them. There are 10 residues in the CDR3. Germline V gene lookup returns CDR1 GTSNPN and CDR2 SVGIG (reference sequence). The CDR3 spells CAGWREKLFF. The CDR3 nucleotides are TGTGCCGGCTGGCGCGAAAAACTGTTTTTT.

At least ten counts were recorded for this clonotype. The genes are TRBV7-8 and TRBJ2-4; the D gene is possibly TRBD2 (6 bases). The V end was cut by 4 bases, the J end by 1 base, with 11 bases between. Germline values: CDR1 SGHVS, CDR2 FQNEAQ. This CDR3 region has 15 residues. CDR3 coding DNA: TGTGCCAGCAGCTGGGCGGGGTCGGCCAAAAACATTCAGTACTTC. Its protein is CASSWAGSAKNIQYF.

This chain links TRBV28 with TRBJ1-5; D is unclear. Germline assignment: CDR1 MDHEN and CDR2 SYDVKM. V lost 5 bases and J lost 2, with 13 bases in between. The CDR3 is 15 residues long. CDR3 residues: CASSPRSEGNQPQHF. The CDR3 DNA reads as TGTGCCAGCAGTCCCCGGAGTGAGGGCAATCAGCCCCAGCATTTT.

This sequence joins TRBV20-1 and TRBJ1-5; TRBD1 matches at 7 bases. Germline assignment: CDR1 DFQATT and CDR2 SNEGSKA (reference sequence). The CDR3 consists of 18 residues. The V and J ends lost 6 bases and 5 bases, in that order; junction bases with no gene match: 22. In nucleotides, the CDR3 is TGCAGTGCAAAACACTTTTTCCCGGGACGGGGGACAGATCAGCCCCAGCATTTT. Protein: CSAKHFFPGRGTDQPQHF.

This clonotype was detected only a few times. The chain is built from TRBV19 and TRBJ2-1, with 7 nucleotides matching TRBD2. The V and J ends lost 1 base and 0 bases, in that order; junction bases with no gene match: 3. CDR3 length: 16 amino acids. CDR1 is LNHDA, CDR2 SQIVND, per germline (reference sequence). CDR3 amino acids: CASSIGGGGSYNEQFF. CDR3 sequence (DNA): TGTGCCAGTAGTATAGGCGGGGGAGGCTCCTACAATGAGCAGTTCTTC. Full variable domain (missing parts from reference TRBV19 and TRBJ2-1): DGGITQSPKYLFRKEGQNVTLSCEQNLNHDAMYWYRQDPGQGLRLIYYSQIVNDFQKGDIAEGYSVSREKKESFPLTVTSAQKNPTAFYLCASSIGGGGSYNEQFFGPGTRLTVL.

The chain combines TRBV30 with TRBJ2-7, with TRBD1 as a possible D gene (5 bases). V lost 3 bases and J 1 base, leaving 10 bases between the germline ends. Germline V gives CDR1 GTSNPN, CDR2 SVGIG (reference sequence). The CDR3 sequence is 13 residues long. For the CDR3, the DNA is TGTGCCTGGAGCGGACACCCTTCCTACGAGCAGTACTTC. Its protein product is CAWSGHPSYEQYF.

The V gene is TRBV30, the J gene TRBJ1-6; the match to TRBD1 covers 9 bases. The CDR3 is 13 amino acids. J lost 10 bases, V lost 3 bases, and 4 bases had no gene match. Germline V gene lookup returns CDR1 GTSNPN and CDR2 SVGIG (reference sequence). CDR3 DNA sequence: TGTGCCTGGAGGGACAGGGGCGAGTCACCCCTCCACTTT. This codes for CAWRDRGESPLHF.

The chain couples TRBV5-8 to TRBJ1-2; unclear D gene. Germline CDR1 and CDR2: SGHTS and YDEGEE. The V and J ends lost 0 bases and 8 bases respectively, with 8 bases between them. CDR3 length equals 12 residues. The CDR3 DNA is TGTGCCAGCAGCTTGGCCCCGAGGGGCTACACCTTC. Residues: CASSLAPRGYTF.

On this clonotype: One junction end does not reproduce the germline sequence, and a read error may be involved. The chain links TRBV12-3 or TRBV12-4 to TRBJ2-3; 7 bases line up with TRBD2. CDR3 length equals 15 residues. CDR3 sequence (DNA): TGTGCCAGCAGTCGGACTAGAGGGAGCACAGATACGCAATATTTT. Translating gives CASSRTRGSTDTQYF.

Only a few counts were recorded for this clonotype. A much more abundant neighbour one base away suggests this may be a read error. This rearrangement joins TRBV10-3 to TRBJ2-3, with 11 positions matching TRBD2. The CDR3 spans 16 residues. Germline CDR1 reads ENHRY; CDR2 reads SYGVKD. V shed 4 bases and J 1 base; nucleotides not matched to a gene: 4. CDR3 protein: CAISGLAGSGTDTQYF. CDR3 DNA sequence: TGTGCCATCAGTGGACTAGCGGGGTCTGGCACAGATACGCAGTATTTT.

The sample holds many counts of this clonotype. V and J are TRBV7-2 and TRBJ1-2; D remains ambiguous. Deletions cut 6 bases from V and 2 bases from J, with 10 bases between. The CDR3 length is 13 residues. Germline CDR1 SGHTA, CDR2 FQGNSA. CDR3: CASSPPGNYGYTF. For the CDR3, the DNA is TGTGCCAGCAGTCCGCCCGGGAACTATGGCTACACCTTC.